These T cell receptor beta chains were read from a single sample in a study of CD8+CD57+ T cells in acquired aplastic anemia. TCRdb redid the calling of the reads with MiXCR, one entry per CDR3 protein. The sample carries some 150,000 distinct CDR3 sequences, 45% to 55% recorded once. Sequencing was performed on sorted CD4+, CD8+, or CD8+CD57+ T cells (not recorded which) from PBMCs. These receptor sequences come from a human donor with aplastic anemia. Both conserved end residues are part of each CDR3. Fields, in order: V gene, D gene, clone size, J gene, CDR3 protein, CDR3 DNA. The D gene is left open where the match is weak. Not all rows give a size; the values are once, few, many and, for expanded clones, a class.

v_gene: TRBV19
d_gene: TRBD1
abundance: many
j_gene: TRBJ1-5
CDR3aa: CASILHGQGNQPQHF
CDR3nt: TGTGCCAGTATCCTACACGGACAGGGTAATCAGCCCCAGCATTTT

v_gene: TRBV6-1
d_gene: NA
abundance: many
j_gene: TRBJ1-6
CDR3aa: CASGGSIDYSPLHF
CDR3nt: TGTGCCAGCGGGGGCAGCATAGATTATTCACCCCTCCACTTT

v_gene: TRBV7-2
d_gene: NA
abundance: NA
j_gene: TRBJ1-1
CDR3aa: CASSYLTEAFF
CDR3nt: TGTGCCAGCAGCTACCTCACTGAAGCTTTCTTT

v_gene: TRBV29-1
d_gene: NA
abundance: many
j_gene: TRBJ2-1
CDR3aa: CSAGSGTPGNSEQFF
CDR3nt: TGCAGCGCCGGCTCGGGGACACCGGGAAACAGTGAGCAGTTCTTC

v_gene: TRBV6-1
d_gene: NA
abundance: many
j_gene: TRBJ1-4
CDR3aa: CASSRYGTIGEKLFF
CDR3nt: TGTGCCAGCAGTCGTTACGGGACCATCGGGGAAAAACTGTTTTTT

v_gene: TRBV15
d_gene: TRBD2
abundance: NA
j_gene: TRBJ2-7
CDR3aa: CATSRETGTSEQYF
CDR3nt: TGTGCCACCAGCAGAGAGACCGGGACTAGCGAGCAGTACTTC

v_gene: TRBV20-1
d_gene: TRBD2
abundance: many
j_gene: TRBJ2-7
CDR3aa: CSARRGGEQYF
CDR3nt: TGCAGTGCTAGACGGGGGGGGGAGCAGTACTTC

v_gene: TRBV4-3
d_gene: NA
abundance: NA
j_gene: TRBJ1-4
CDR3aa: CASSQDGGGEKLFF
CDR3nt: TGCGCCAGCAGCCAAGATGGGGGGGGTGAAAAACTGTTTTTT

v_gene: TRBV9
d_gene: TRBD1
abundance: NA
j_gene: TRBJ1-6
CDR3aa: CASSVVPDRDRSPLHF
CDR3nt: TGTGCCAGCAGCGTAGTCCCAGACAGGGATCGTTCACCCCTCCACTTT

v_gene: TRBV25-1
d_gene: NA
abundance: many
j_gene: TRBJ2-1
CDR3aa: CASSDSYSYNEQFF
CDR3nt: TGTGCCAGCAGTGATTCCTACTCCTACAATGAGCAGTTCTTC

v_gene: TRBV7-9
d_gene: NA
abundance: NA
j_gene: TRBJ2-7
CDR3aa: CASSFGLTYEQYF
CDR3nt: TGTGCCAGCAGCTTTGGACTAACCTACGAGCAGTACTTC

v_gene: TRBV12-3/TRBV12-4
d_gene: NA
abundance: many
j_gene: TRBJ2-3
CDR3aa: CASSLMGQTGDTQYF
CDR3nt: TGTGCCAGCAGTTTAATGGGACAAACTGGGGATACGCAGTATTTT

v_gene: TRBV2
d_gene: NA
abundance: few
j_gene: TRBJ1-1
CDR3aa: CASIAQNTEALF
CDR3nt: TGTGCCAGCATAGCCCAGAACACTGAAGCTTTATTT

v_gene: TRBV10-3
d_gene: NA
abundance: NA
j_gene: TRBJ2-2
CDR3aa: CTISEKGGGVTGELFF
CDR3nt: TGTACCATCAGTGAAAAGGGTGGAGGGGTTACCGGGGAGCTGTTTTTT

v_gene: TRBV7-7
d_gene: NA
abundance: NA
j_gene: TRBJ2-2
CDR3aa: CASSFSPGGTGELFF
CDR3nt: TGTGCTAGCAGCTTTTCGCCTGGAGGCACCGGGGAGCTGTTTTTT

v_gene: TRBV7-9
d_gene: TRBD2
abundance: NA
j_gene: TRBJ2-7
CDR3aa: CASSLVGGSTYEQYF
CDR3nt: TGTGCCAGCAGCTTGGTTGGCGGGAGTACCTACGAGCAGTACTTC

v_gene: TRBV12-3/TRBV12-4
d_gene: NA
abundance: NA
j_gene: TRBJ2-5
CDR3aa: CASKASGQQETQYF
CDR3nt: TGTGCCAGCAAAGCCAGCGGACAGCAAGAGACCCAGTACTTC

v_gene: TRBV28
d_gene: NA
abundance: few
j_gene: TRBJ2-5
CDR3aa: CASSSLRTQYF
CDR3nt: TGTGCCAGCAGTTCTTTAAGAACCCAGTACTTC

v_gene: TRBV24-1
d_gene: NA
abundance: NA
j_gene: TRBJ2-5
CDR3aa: CATSDTLSETQYF
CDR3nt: TGTGCCACCAGTGATACCCTCTCGGAGACCCAGTACTTC

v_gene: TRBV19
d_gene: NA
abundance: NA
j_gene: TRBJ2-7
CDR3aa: CASSNSVRRTSNEQYF
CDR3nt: TGTGCCAGTAGTAACAGCGTGCGTAGAACTAGCAACGAGCAGTACTTC

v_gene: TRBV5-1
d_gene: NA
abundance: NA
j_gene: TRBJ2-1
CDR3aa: CASSSNVVGLPYNEQSF
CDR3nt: TGCGCCAGCAGCTCCAATGTAGTGGGTCTCCCGTACAATGAGCAGTCCTTC

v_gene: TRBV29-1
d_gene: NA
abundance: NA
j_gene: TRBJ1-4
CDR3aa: CSVLTWPPNEKLFF
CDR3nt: TGCAGCGTCCTCACCTGGCCGCCTAATGAAAAACTGTTTTTT

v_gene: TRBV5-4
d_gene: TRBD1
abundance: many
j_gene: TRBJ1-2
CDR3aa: CASSLEDRVGGYTF
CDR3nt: TGTGCCAGCAGCTTGGAGGACAGGGTAGGTGGCTACACCTTC

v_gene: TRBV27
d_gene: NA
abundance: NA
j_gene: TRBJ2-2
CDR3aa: CASSLSRTGELFF
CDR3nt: TGTGCCAGCAGTTTATCGAGGACCGGGGAGCTGTTTTTT

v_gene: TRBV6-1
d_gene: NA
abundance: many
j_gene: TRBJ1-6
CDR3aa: CASSKRDTHRLSPLHF
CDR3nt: TGTGCCAGCAGTAAGCGGGACACCCACCGACTGTCACCCCTCCACTTT

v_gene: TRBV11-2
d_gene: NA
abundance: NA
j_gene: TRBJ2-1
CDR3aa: CASTPGVNNEQFF
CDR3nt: TGTGCCAGCACCCCCGGGGTAAACAATGAGCAGTTCTTC

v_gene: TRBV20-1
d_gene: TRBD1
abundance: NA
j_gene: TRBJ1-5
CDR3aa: CSARDTGGNQPQHF
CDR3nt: TGCAGTGCTAGGGATACAGGGGGCAATCAGCCCCAGCATTTT

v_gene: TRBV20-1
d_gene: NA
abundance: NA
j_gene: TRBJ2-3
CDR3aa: CSARPVWDTQYF
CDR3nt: TGCAGTGCTAGACCGGTATGGGATACGCAGTATTTT

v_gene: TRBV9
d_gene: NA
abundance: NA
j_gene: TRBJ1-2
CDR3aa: CASSVGEGSGYTF
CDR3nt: TGTGCCAGCAGCGTAGGGGAAGGTTCTGGCTACACCTTC

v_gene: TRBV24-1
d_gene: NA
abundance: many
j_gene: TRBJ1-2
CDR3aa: CATRKGPAANYGYTF
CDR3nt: TGTGCCACCAGGAAAGGACCGGCGGCTAACTATGGCTACACCTTC

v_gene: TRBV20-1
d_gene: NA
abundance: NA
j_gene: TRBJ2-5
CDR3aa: CTPRPSGLQETQYF
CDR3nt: TGCACCCCCAGGCCCAGCGGGCTGCAAGAGACCCAGTACTTC

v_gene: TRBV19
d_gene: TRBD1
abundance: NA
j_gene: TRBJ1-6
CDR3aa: CASSPTTGGNNSPLHF
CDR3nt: TGTGCCAGTAGTCCGACGACAGGGGGCAATAATTCACCCCTCCACTTT